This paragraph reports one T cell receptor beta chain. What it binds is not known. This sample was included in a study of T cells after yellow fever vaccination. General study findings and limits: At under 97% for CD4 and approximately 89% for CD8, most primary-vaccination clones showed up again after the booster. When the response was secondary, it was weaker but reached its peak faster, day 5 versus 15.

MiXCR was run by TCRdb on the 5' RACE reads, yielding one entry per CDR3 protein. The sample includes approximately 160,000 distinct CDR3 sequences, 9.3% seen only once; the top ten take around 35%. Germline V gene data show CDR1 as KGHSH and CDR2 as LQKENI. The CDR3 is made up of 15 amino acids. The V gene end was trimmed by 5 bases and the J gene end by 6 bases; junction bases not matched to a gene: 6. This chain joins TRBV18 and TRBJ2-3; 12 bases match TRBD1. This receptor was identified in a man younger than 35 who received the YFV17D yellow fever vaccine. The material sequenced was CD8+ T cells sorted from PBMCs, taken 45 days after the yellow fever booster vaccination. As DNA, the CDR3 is TGTGCCAGCTCATTACGGGACAGGGGGCCGGATACGCAGTATTTT. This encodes CASSLRDRGPDTQYF.